This T cell receptor beta chain was observed in a study of Graves' ophthalmopathy and Graves' hyperthyroidism. TCR beta CDR3 amplification used RNA transcripts. First-round RT-PCR with HTBI primers preceded a second-round multiplex PCR. TCRdb itself ran the multiplex PCR reads through MiXCR, one entry per CDR3 protein. The sample has about 740,000 distinct CDR3 sequences, around 40% seen once; the top ten hold about 40%. Only a few counts were recorded for this clonotype. What it binds is unknown. V gave up 5 bases and J gave up 12 bases, with 16 bases separating them. Per the germline V gene, CDR1 is MNHNS and CDR2 is SASEGT. There are 12 residues in the CDR3. Study-level results: The model predicted progression of ophthalmopathy with a sensitivity of roughly 69%, and its specificity was about 72%. The blood repertoire also included most expanded thyroid clonotypes above 0.001 frequency.

V and J are TRBV6-1 and TRBJ1-1, with D possibly TRBD1 on 6 matching bases. The source is an adult man with Graves' ophthalmopathy. Sequenced input: peripheral blood. DNA of the CDR3: TGTGCCAGCAGTTACTCGGAGGGGGTACCTTTCTTT. It codes for CASSYSEGVPFF.